This T cell receptor (beta chain) appears in the sequencing data of a study of blood T cell repertoires in COVID-19. About the study: The samples span acute and convalescent COVID-19 from the United States, Italy and Spain. From T cells, B-cell-depleted T cells, or PBMCs came the material, which was cDNA or gDNA.

In the original processing: Amplifying reference gene primers gave estimates of nucleated cell counts. TCRdb's copy holds only in-frame clones and misses some; the assay was immunoSEQ multiplex PCR. That table is the source of V, J and clone size, and D and trimming were worked out from the DNA. The sample comprises 260,000 or so clones, approximately 80% of which are singletons, and 7.5% to 8% rests with the top ten. The CDR3 spans 14 residues. Germline-derived CDR1 and CDR2 are GTSNPN and SVGIG (reference sequence). V lost 4 bases to trimming and J lost 0 bases, with 10 bases between them. Followed longitudinally, the Seattle patients had been enrolled during active infection.

The rearrangement joins TRBV30 to TRBJ1-3, with no clear D. Sequencing input: peripheral blood. This sequence originates from an elderly woman with COVID-19, enrolled during active disease. CDR3 protein: CAWTREDSGNTIYF. The DNA of the CDR3 is TGTGCCTGGACCCGCGAGGACTCTGGAAACACCATATATTTT.